This T cell receptor (beta chain) came from a study of blood T cell repertoires in COVID-19. The overall study: Whether acute or convalescent, the COVID-19 samples came from the United States, Italy and Spain.

Under the authors' procedure: Reference gene primers were amplified, and this amplification served to estimate nucleated cell counts. The table came from immunoSEQ multiplex PCR; TCRdb's copy has only in-frame clones and leaves some out. That table furnishes V, J and clone size, whereas the DNA furnished D and trimming. The sample lists 200,000 to 300,000 clones; nearly 90% were seen once. Germline loops: CDR1 SGDLS, CDR2 YYNGEE. The V gene end was trimmed by 7 bases and the J gene end by 5 bases; junction bases not matched to a gene: 1. The CDR3 contains 13 residues. This chain connects TRBV9 to TRBJ2-5, with 14 bases lining up with TRBD2. The clonotype comes from a woman in her twenties or thirties with acute COVID-19. Sequencing used PBMCs or T cells enriched from blood (not recorded which). CDR3 residues: CASGTSGGETQYF. The DNA for the CDR3 is TGTGCCAGCGGGACTAGCGGGGGCGAGACCCAGTACTTC.